This section outlines one TCR beta chain sequence together with its context. Its antigen is currently unknown. The assay was immunoSEQ multiplex PCR, and TCRdb's table has in-frame clones only and misses some. The sample lists over 55,000 clones, roughly 79% occurring once. This sample is part of a study of vaccination effects on CD4 cells after COVID-19. Viral peptide pools were used in the ViraFEST assay to expand antigen-specific CD4+ T cells, and sequencing came afterward. Researchers isolated CD4+ T cells once less than twelve days of culture had elapsed. Vaccinated participants had no history of SARS-CoV-2 infection and tested negative for nucleocapsid antibodies. Germline V gene data show CDR1 as SGHVS and CDR2 as FQNEAQ. The CDR3 has 14 amino acids. V lost 6 bases and J lost 6, with 16 bases in between.

This specimen was CD4+ T cells from PBMCs cultured with HCoV-229E spike peptides, taken before COVID-19 vaccination. This receptor was obtained from a human donor who received a COVID-19 vaccine. The rearrangement uses TRBV7-8 and TRBJ2-3; D is ambiguous. The CDR3 bases are TGTGCCAGCAGACCATACGGACGCGGCGATACGCAGTATTTT. It encodes CASRPYGRGDTQYF.